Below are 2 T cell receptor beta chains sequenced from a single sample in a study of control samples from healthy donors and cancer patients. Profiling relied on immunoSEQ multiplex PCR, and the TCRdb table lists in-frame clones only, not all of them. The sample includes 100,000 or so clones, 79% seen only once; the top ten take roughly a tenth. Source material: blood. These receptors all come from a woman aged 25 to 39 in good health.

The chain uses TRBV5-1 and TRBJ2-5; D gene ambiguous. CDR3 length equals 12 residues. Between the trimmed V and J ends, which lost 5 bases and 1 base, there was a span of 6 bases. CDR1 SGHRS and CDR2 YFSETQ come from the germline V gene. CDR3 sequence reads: CASSNSQETQYF. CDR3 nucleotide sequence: TGCGCCAGCAGTAATAGCCAAGAGACCCAGTACTTC.

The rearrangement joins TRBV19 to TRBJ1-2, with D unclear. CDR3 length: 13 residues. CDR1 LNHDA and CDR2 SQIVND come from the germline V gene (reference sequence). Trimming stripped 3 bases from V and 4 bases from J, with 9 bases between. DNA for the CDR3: TGTGCCAGTAGTATTCCCCTGCCCTATGGCTACACCTTC. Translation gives CASSIPLPYGYTF.